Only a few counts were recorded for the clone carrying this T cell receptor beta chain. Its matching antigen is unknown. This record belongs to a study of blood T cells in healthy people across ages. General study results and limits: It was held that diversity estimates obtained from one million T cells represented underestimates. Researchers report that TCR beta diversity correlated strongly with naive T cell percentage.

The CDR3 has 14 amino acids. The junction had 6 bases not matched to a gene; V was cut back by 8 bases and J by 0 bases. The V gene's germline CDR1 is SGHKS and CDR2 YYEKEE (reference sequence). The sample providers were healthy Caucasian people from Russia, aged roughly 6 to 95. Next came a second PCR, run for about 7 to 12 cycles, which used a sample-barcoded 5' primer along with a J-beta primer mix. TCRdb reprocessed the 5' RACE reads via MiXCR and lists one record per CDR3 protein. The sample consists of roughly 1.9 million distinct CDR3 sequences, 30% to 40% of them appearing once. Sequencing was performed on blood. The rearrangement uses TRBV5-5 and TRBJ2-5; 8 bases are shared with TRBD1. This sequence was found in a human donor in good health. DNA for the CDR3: TGTGCCAGTAAGACAGGGGACGACCAAGAGACCCAGTACTTC. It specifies CASKTGDDQETQYF.